These T cell receptor beta chains were read from a single sample in a study of T cell responses to AZD1222 COVID-19 vaccine. Libraries were prepared by immunoSEQ multiplex PCR; TCRdb keeps only in-frame clonotypes and omits some of them. Of about 130,000 clones listed, more than 85% are singletons. Sequencing was performed on peripheral blood, taken on day 0 of AZD1222 vaccination. Every receptor here comes from an adult in good health. The CDR3 runs from the conserved cysteine through the conserved F or W. A D gene is named only where the DNA matches it firmly. Size is omitted from some rows. Given values are once, few, many or a class for expanded clones.

CASSSPRRGEAFF,TGTGCCAGCAGCTCCCCCCGGAGGGGTGAAGCTTTCTTT,NA,TRBV6-5,13,TRBJ1-1,NA
CASSPRAGFNQPQHF,TGTGCCAGCAGTCCCAGGGCAGGGTTCAATCAGCCCCAGCATTTT,NA,TRBV28,15,TRBJ1-5,once
CASSFRGLSTEAFF,TGTGCCAGCAGCTTCAGGGGGCTAAGCACTGAAGCTTTCTTT,TRBD1,TRBV5-4,14,TRBJ1-1,NA
CASSLLAMNTEAFF,TGTGCCAGCAGCTTACTAGCTATGAACACTGAAGCTTTCTTT,NA,TRBV7-2,14,TRBJ1-1,NA
CASSQGTLGNSPLHF,TGTGCCAGCAGCCAAGGGACCCTTGGGAATTCACCCCTCCACTTT,NA,TRBV3-1/TRBV3-2,15,TRBJ1-6,NA
CASSLMDRGDGYTF,TGTGCCAGCAGCTTGATGGACAGGGGGGATGGCTACACCTTC,TRBD1,TRBV5-6,14,TRBJ1-2,NA
CASTPGGPGNQPQHF,TGTGCCAGCACCCCCGGGGGACCAGGGAATCAGCCCCAGCATTTT,NA,TRBV6-5,15,TRBJ1-5,NA
CASSKPGLQYNEQFF,TGTGCCAGCAGCAAGCCGGGACTACAATACAATGAGCAGTTCTTC,TRBD2,TRBV2,15,TRBJ2-1,NA
CASSQDRLRAGHGYTF,TGCGCCAGCAGCCAAGATAGGCTTCGGGCAGGTCATGGCTACACCTTC,NA,TRBV4-1,16,TRBJ1-2,NA
CASSTPSNLRQYF,TGTGCCAGTAGTACTCCGAGTAACTTACGGCAGTACTTC,NA,TRBV19,13,TRBJ2-7,NA
CASSQGLPECGNQPQHF,TGTGCCAGCAGCCAAGGGCTCCCGGAATGTGGCAATCAGCCCCAGCATTTT,NA,TRBV14,17,TRBJ1-5,NA
CASSIGTGGLYNEQFF,TGTGCCAGCAGCATAGGGACGGGAGGCCTCTACAATGAGCAGTTCTTC,TRBD2,TRBV9,16,TRBJ2-1,NA
CASSRGTTSNEQFF,TGTGCCAGCAGTCGCGGGACTACGTCGAATGAGCAGTTCTTC,TRBD2,TRBV3-1/TRBV3-2,14,TRBJ2-1,NA
CASSALSGKGRYGYTF,TGTGCCAGCAGCGCCCTAAGCGGTAAAGGGCGATATGGCTACACCTTC,NA,TRBV11-2,16,TRBJ1-2,NA
CASSLGVGAMYEQYF,TGTGCCAGCAGCTTAGGGGTAGGGGCGATGTACGAGCAGTACTTC,NA,TRBV7-9,15,TRBJ2-7,few
CASSLRGQPQHF,TGTGCCAGCAGTTTAAGGGGTCAGCCCCAGCATTTT,NA,TRBV28,12,TRBJ1-5,NA
CASSVTGDYGYTF,TGTGCCAGCAGCGTAACGGGGGACTATGGCTACACCTTC,NA,TRBV9,13,TRBJ1-2,NA
CASSLEGGSYEQYF,TGTGCCAGCAGCTTGGAGGGGGGGTCCTACGAGCAGTACTTC,NA,TRBV5-4,14,TRBJ2-7,NA
CASSGRDRPNPGYEYF,TGTGCCAGTAGTGGCCGGGACAGGCCCAACCCTGGTTATGAGTACTTC,TRBD1,TRBV19,16,TRBJ2-7,NA
CAISPGQTSSYEQYF,TGTGCCATCAGCCCGGGACAGACTAGCTCCTACGAGCAGTACTTC,NA,TRBV10-3,15,TRBJ2-7,NA
CASNWAGPRSSYEQYF,TGTGCCAGCAATTGGGCAGGACCACGAAGCTCCTACGAGCAGTACTTC,NA,TRBV3-1/TRBV3-2,16,TRBJ2-7,NA
CASSKILAGVTTDTQYF,TGTGCCAGCAGCAAGATACTAGCGGGGGTTACCACAGATACGCAGTATTTT,TRBD2,TRBV9,17,TRBJ2-3,once
CAISDQGWDGTQYF,TGTGCCATCAGTGACCAGGGTTGGGATGGGACCCAGTACTTC,NA,TRBV10-3,14,TRBJ2-5,NA
CASSSGTVDEKLFF,TGTGCCAGCAGTTCCGGGACAGTGGATGAAAAACTGTTTTTT,TRBD1,TRBV28,14,TRBJ1-4,NA
CASSRGTGGFYGYTF,TGTGCCAGCAGCAGGGGGACAGGGGGGTTCTATGGCTACACCTTC,TRBD1,TRBV28,15,TRBJ1-2,NA
CASTTGGANYGYTF,TGTGCCAGTACAACAGGGGGGGCTAACTATGGCTACACCTTC,TRBD1,TRBV19,14,TRBJ1-2,NA
CASSLSRGPGELFF,TGTGCCAGCAGCTTATCTCGGGGCCCCGGGGAGCTGTTTTTT,NA,TRBV13,14,TRBJ2-2,NA
CASSFGPRYEQYF,TGTGCCAGCAGTTTTGGCCCGAGGTACGAGCAGTACTTC,NA,TRBV12-3/TRBV12-4,13,TRBJ2-7,NA
CASSETGPNYGYTF,TGTGCCAGCAGTGAAACCGGACCTAACTATGGCTACACCTTC,NA,TRBV25-1,14,TRBJ1-2,NA
CASSPAGYGTDTQYF,TGTGCCAGCAGTCCCGCGGGATACGGCACAGATACGCAGTATTTT,NA,TRBV13,15,TRBJ2-3,NA
CASSFVTSGYEQYF,TGTGCCAGCAGCTTCGTGACTAGCGGGTACGAGCAGTACTTC,TRBD2,TRBV5-6,14,TRBJ2-7,NA
CASSPESRDRDRAFF,TGTGCCAGTAGTCCGGAGTCCCGGGACAGGGATCGGGCTTTCTTT,TRBD1,TRBV19,15,TRBJ1-1,once
CASSPGVDTEAFF,TGTGCCAGCTCACCAGGGGTCGACACTGAAGCTTTCTTT,NA,TRBV18,13,TRBJ1-1,NA
CASSLYRGRDQPQHF,TGTGCCAGCAGCTTGTACCGGGGGAGAGATCAGCCCCAGCATTTT,NA,TRBV5-5,15,TRBJ1-5,NA
CASSLEGITEAFF,TGTGCCAGCAGCTTGGAGGGGATCACTGAAGCTTTCTTT,NA,TRBV5-6,13,TRBJ1-1,NA
CASSYRNNSPLHF,TGTGCCAGCAGTTATCGGAATAATTCACCCCTCCACTTT,NA,TRBV6-2/TRBV6-3,13,TRBJ1-6,NA
CASSQERGMFSYEQYF,TGTGCCAGCAGCCAAGAACGGGGCATGTTCTCCTACGAGCAGTACTTC,NA,TRBV4-2,16,TRBJ2-7,NA
CASSYSGRGGQPQHF,TGTGCCAGCAGTTACTCCGGCAGGGGAGGACAGCCCCAGCATTTT,NA,TRBV6-2/TRBV6-3,15,TRBJ1-5,NA
CAWSLQGNTEAFF,TGTGCCTGGAGCTTACAGGGGAACACTGAAGCTTTCTTT,NA,TRBV30,13,TRBJ1-1,NA
CASSLGKWGLAQETQYF,TGTGCCAGCAGCTTAGGCAAGTGGGGATTAGCACAAGAGACCCAGTACTTC,NA,TRBV7-2,17,TRBJ2-5,NA